This T cell receptor (beta chain) was captured by sequencing in a study of blood T cell repertoires in COVID-19. Germline V gene sequence: CDR1 KGHSH, CDR2 LQKENI. V was clipped by 3 bases and J by 0 bases, with 3 bases between them. The CDR3 has 12 amino acids. For this clone: Other DNA sequences in this specimen translate into the identical CDR3.

Clones were read by immunoSEQ multiplex PCR, and TCRdb kept only the in-frame ones, dropping some. The table lists hundreds of thousands of clones, around 87% of them singletons. The sample taken for sequencing was peripheral blood. This clonotype was sampled from a human donor in a cohort sampled during active COVID-19. V and J are TRBV18 and TRBJ2-7; no clear D. The CDR3 sequence is CASSPSSYEQYF. The CDR3 nucleotides are TGTGCCAGCTCACCGAGCTCCTACGAGCAGTACTTC. The whole variable domain, remainder taken from reference TRBV18 and TRBJ2-7, is NAGVMQNPRHLVRRRGQEARLRCSPMKGHSHVYWYRQLPEEGLKFMVYLQKENIIDESGMPKERFSAEFPKEGPSILRIQQVVRGDSAAYFCASSPSSYEQYFGPGTRLTVT.